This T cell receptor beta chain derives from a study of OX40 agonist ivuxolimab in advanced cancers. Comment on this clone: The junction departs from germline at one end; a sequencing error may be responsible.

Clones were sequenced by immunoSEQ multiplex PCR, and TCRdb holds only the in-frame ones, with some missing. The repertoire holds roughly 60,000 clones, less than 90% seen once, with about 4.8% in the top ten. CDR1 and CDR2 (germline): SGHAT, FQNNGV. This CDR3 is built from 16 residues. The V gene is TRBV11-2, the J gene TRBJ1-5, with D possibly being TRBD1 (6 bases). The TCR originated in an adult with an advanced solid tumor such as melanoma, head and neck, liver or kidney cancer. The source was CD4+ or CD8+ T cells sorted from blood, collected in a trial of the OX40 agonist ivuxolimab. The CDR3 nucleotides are TGCGCCAGCAGCCCCATGGAAGGGGGGAACAATCAGCCCCAGCATTTT. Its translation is CASSPMEGGNNQPQHF.